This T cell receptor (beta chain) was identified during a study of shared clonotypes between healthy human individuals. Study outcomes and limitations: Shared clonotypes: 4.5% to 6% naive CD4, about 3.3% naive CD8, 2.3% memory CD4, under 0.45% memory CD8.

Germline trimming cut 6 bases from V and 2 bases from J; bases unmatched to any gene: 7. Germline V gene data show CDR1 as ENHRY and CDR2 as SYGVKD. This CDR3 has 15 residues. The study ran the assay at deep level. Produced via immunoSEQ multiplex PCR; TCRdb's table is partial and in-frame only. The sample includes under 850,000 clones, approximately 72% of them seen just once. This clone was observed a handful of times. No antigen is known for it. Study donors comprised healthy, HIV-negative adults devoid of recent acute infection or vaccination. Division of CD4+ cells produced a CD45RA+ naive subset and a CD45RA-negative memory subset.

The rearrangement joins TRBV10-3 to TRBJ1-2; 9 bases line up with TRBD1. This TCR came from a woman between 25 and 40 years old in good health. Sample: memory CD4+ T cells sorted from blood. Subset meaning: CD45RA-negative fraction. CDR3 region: CAIRVRDRVNYGYTF. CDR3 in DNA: TGTGCCATCAGAGTACGGGACAGGGTGAACTATGGCTACACCTTC.